The T cell receptor beta chain described here comes from a study of T cell changes during pregnancy in multiple sclerosis. TCRdb's table, derived via immunoSEQ multiplex PCR, lists solely in-frame clones and lacks some. The sample shows more than 90,000 clones, approximately 91% of them seen only once. In germline, CDR1 is SGDLS, CDR2 YYNGEE. V lost 1 base to trimming and J lost 7 bases, with 11 bases between them. The CDR3 totals 14 residues. This clone is a singleton in its sample. This receptor was obtained from a female donor with multiple sclerosis, enrolled in a pregnancy study. This chain uses TRBV9 with TRBJ1-4; the D is unclear. The specimen was peripheral blood, collected in the second trimester of pregnancy. DNA of the CDR3: TGTGCCAGCAGCGTACGCGGGAGTGGTGAAAAACTGTTTTTT. It is translated as CASSVRGSGEKLFF.